This T cell receptor (beta chain) was recorded in a study of blood T cell repertoires in COVID-19. Background on the study: The origin of the acute and convalescent COVID-19 samples was the United States, Italy and Spain.

Generated by immunoSEQ multiplex PCR, the TCRdb table keeps only in-frame clones and is missing some. This sample carries approximately 170,000 clones, 80% to 90% of them seen once, and the ten largest clones take roughly 20%. The CDR3 has 15 amino acids. CDR1 and CDR2 from the germline V gene are SNHLY and FYNNEI. V lost 2 bases and J 4 bases, leaving 14 bases between the germline ends. This sequence originates from a woman in her 70s who had recovered from COVID-19. Sequenced sample: peripheral blood. This rearrangement joins TRBV2 to TRBJ1-1; D perhaps matches TRBD1 (5 bases). The CDR3, as DNA: TGTGCCAGCAGTGAACCGGACAAAGGGCGCACTGAAGCTTTCTTT. It is translated as CASSEPDKGRTEAFF.